The 7 T cell receptor beta chains given below trace back to one sample, sequenced in a study of blood T cell repertoires in COVID-19. Using immunoSEQ multiplex PCR, the repertoire was profiled, and TCRdb retains in-frame clones only, with some absent. The data hold over 400,000 clones, with 86% observed a single time. The sample comprised peripheral blood. The origin of the receptors is a woman in her twenties or thirties with active or convalescent COVID-19.

The V and J genes are TRBV3-1 (or the pseudogene TRBV3-2) and TRBJ2-1; 12 bases align to TRBD2. V was clipped by 1 base and J by 5 bases; unmatched bases: 9. Germline lookup yields CDR1 LGHDT and CDR2 YNNKEL (reference sequence). This CDR3 region has 18 residues. The chain's CDR3 is CASSQVPLASGGDNEQFF. The DNA of the CDR3 is TGTGCCAGCAGCCAAGTACCTTTGGCTAGCGGGGGGGACAATGAGCAGTTCTTC.

V gene TRBV6-6 combines with J gene TRBJ1-1, with 8 bases lining up with TRBD1. Trimming took 7 bases from V and 1 from J; bases not matched to a gene: 2. Germline CDR1 MNHNY, CDR2 SVGAGI (reference sequence). This CDR3 contains 13 residues. CDR3 region: CASTGTGNTEAFF. In nucleotides, the CDR3 is TGTGCCAGCACTGGGACAGGGAACACTGAAGCTTTCTTT.

This chain uses TRBV27 with TRBJ2-3, with a tentative D call TRBD1 (6 bases). Looked up from germline, CDR1 is MNHEY and CDR2 is SMNVEV (reference sequence). Trimming removed 4 bases at V and 11 bases at J, with 10 bases between. CDR3 length: 11 residues. The CDR3 protein is CASSSLGGQYF. CDR3 nucleotide sequence: TGTGCCAGCAGTTCACTAGGGGGGCAGTATTTT.

The chain links TRBV7-9 to TRBJ2-5; 9 nucleotides match TRBD2. The trim removed 4 bases at V and 4 bases at J, leaving 7 bases unmatched. Germline V gene lookup returns CDR1 SEHNR and CDR2 FQNEAQ (reference sequence). The CDR3 runs 15 residues. CDR3 region: CASSSGTSFPETQYF. The DNA of the CDR3 is TGTGCCAGCAGCTCGGGGACTAGCTTTCCAGAGACCCAGTACTTC.

J is TRBJ2-2 and V is TRBV2; no definite D call. Germline V gives CDR1 SNHLY, CDR2 FYNNEI. V gave up 2 bases and J gave up 0 bases, with 7 bases separating them. The CDR3 totals 15 residues. CDR3 DNA sequence: TGTGCCAGCAGTGAATGGCGGACGAACACCGGGGAGCTGTTTTTT. Translating gives CASSEWRTNTGELFF.

This chain uses TRBV18 with TRBJ2-1, with D possibly being TRBD1 (6 bases). V was pared by 1 base and J by 7 bases, with 8 bases between. Germline assignment: CDR1 KGHSH and CDR2 LQKENI. This CDR3 has 13 residues. This CDR3 reads CASSPRGLNEQFF. CDR3 DNA: TGTGCCAGCTCACCACGGGGGCTGAATGAGCAGTTCTTC.

The V gene is TRBV4-1, the J gene TRBJ1-1, with D perhaps matching TRBD1 (6 bases). Trimming removed 1 base at V and 4 bases at J, with 7 bases between. The CDR3 extends over 13 amino acids. Per the germline V gene, CDR1 is MGHRA and CDR2 is YSYEKL. CDR3 nucleotide sequence: TGCGCCAGCAGCCAAGGCAGGGGCACTGAAGCTTTCTTT. Translation gives CASSQGRGTEAFF.